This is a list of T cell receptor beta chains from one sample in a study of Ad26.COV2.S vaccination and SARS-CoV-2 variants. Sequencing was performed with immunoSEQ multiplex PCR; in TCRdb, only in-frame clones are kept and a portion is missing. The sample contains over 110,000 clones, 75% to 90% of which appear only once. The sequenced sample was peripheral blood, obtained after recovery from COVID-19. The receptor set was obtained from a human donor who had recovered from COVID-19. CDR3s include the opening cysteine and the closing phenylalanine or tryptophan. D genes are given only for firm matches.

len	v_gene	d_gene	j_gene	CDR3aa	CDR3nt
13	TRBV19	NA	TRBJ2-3	CASSGVGADTQYF	TGTGCCAGTAGTGGGGTTGGGGCAGATACGCAGTATTTT
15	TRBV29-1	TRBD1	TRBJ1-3	CSVEGGQGSGNTIYF	TGCAGCGTTGAGGGGGGACAGGGTTCTGGAAACACCATATATTTT
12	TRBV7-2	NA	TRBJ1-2	CAGRDSNYGYTF	TGTGCCGGAAGAGACAGTAACTATGGCTACACCTTC
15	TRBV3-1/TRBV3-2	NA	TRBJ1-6	CASSPQTGEGSPLHF	TGTGCCAGCAGCCCCCAGACAGGAGAAGGTTCACCCCTCCACTTT
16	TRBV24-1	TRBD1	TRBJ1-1	CATSDDRGLESTEAFF	TGTGCCACCAGTGATGACAGGGGCCTTGAGAGTACTGAAGCTTTCTTT
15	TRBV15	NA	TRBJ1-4	CATSRNRDINEKLFF	TGTGCCACCAGCAGAAACCGGGACATTAATGAAAAACTGTTTTTT
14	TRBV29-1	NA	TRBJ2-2	CSVELTRDTGELFF	TGCAGCGTTGAACTTACGAGGGACACCGGGGAGCTGTTTTTT
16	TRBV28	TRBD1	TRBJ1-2	CASSWGQGALDYGYTF	TGTGCCAGCAGTTGGGGACAGGGGGCTTTAGACTATGGCTACACCTTC
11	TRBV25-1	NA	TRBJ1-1	CASLGNTEAFF	TGTGCCAGTCTTGGTAACACTGAAGCTTTCTTT
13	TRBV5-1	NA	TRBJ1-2	CASSFEGGGGYTF	TGCGCCAGCAGCTTTGAGGGCGGTGGTGGCTACACCTTC
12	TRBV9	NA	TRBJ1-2	CASSAGTYGYTF	TGTGCCAGCTCGGCAGGGACCTATGGCTACACCTTC
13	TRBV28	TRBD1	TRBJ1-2	CASSVDRGYGYTF	TGTGCCAGCAGTGTGGACAGGGGCTATGGCTACACCTTC
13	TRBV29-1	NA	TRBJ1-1	CSVEQQGGTEAFF	TGCAGCGTTGAACAGCAGGGTGGAACTGAAGCTTTCTTT